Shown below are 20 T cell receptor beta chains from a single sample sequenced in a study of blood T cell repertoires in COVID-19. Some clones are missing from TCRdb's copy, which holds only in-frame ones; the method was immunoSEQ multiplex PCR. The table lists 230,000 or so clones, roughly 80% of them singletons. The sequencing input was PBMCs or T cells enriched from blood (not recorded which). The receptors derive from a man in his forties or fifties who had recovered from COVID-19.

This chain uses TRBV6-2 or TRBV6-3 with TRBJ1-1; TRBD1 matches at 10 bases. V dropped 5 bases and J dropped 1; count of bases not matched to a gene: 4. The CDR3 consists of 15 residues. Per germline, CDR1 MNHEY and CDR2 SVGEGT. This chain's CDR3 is CASSPGQGENTEAFF. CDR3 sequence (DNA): TGTGCCAGCAGTCCAGGACAGGGGGAGAACACTGAAGCTTTCTTT.

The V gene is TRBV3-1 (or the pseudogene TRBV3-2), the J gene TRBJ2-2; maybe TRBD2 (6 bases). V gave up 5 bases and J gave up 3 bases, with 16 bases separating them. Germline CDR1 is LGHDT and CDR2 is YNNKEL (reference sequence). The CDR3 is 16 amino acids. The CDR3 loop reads CASSSPPGTYTGELFF. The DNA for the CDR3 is TGTGCCAGCAGCTCGCCGCCCGGGACTTACACCGGGGAGCTGTTTTTT.

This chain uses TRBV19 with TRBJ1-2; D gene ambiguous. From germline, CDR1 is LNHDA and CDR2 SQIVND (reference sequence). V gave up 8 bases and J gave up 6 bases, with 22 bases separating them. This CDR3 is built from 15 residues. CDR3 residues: CASYQGGPPGDGYTF. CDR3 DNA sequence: TGTGCCAGTTACCAAGGAGGACCCCCCGGGGATGGCTACACCTTC.

CDR3 DNA sequence: TGTGCCAGCAGCGAGGCGGGAGGGACCCCCAATGAGCAGTTCTTC. Its translation is CASSEAGGTPNEQFF. The V and J genes are TRBV9 and TRBJ2-1; 9 positions match TRBD2. Trimming cost V 3 bases and J 6 bases; bases outside gene matches: 7. In germline, CDR1 is SGDLS, CDR2 YYNGEE. The CDR3 covers 15 residues.

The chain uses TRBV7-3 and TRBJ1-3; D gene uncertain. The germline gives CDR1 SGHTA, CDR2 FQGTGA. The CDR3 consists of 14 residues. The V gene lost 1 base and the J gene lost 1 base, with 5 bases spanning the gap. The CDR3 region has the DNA TGTGCCAGCAGCTTAAGCAGGTCTGGAAACACCATATATTTT. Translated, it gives CASSLSRSGNTIYF.

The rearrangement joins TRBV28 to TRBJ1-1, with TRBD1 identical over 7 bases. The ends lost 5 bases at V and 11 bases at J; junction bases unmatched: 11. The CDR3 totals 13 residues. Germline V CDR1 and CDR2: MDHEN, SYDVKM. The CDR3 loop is CASSPRATGRAFF. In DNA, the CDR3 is TGTGCCAGCAGTCCCCGAGCGACAGGGCGGGCTTTCTTT.

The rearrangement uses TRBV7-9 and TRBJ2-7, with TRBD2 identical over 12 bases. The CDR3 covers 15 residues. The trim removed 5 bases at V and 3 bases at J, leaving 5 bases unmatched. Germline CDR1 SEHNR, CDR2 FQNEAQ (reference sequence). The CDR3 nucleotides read TGTGCCAGCAGCGGTACTAGCGGGGGGAACTACGAGCAGTACTTC. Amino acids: CASSGTSGGNYEQYF.

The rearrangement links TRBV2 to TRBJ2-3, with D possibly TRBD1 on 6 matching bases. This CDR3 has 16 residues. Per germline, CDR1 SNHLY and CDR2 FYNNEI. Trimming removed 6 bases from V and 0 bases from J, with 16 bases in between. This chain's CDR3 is CASRGAHSRSTDTQYF. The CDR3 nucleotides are TGTGCCAGCAGGGGGGCCCATTCTCGTAGCACAGATACGCAGTATTTT.

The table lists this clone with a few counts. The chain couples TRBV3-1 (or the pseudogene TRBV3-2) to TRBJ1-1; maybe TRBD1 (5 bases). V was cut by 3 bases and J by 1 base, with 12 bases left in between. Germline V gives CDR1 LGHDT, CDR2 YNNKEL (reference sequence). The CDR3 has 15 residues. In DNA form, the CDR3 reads TGTGCCAGCAGCCAGACGACAGAGCCGAACACTGAAGCTTTCTTT. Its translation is CASSQTTEPNTEAFF.

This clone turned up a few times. CDR3 sequence reads: CASSLPPGTGRSYEQYF. The CDR3 nucleotides are TGTGCCAGCAGTTTGCCCCCCGGGACAGGACGCTCCTACGAGCAGTACTTC. The chain couples TRBV27 to TRBJ2-7; 8 positions agree with TRBD1. Trimming took 3 bases from V and 0 from J; bases not matched to a gene: 10. The CDR3 sequence is 17 residues long. Germline V lookup: CDR1 MNHEY, CDR2 SMNVEV (reference sequence).

The chain's CDR3 is CASSPLRDRSYEQYF. Written as DNA, the CDR3 is TGTGCCAGCAGCCCACTCCGGGACAGATCCTACGAGCAGTACTTC. The J gene is TRBJ2-7, the V gene TRBV7-2; 7 nucleotides agree with TRBD1. In germline, CDR1 is SGHTA, CDR2 FQGNSA. Trimming cost V 5 bases and J 1 base; bases outside gene matches: 8. This CDR3 region has 15 residues.

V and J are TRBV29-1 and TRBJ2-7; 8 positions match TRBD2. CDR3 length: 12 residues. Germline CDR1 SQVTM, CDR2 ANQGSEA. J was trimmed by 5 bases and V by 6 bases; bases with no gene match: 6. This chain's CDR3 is CSVGTSLDEQYF. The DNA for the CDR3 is TGCAGCGTCGGGACTAGTTTAGACGAGCAGTACTTC.

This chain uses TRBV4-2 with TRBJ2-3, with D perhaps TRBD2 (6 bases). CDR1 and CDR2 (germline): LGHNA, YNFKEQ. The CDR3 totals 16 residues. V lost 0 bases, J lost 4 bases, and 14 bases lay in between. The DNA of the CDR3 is TGTGCCAGCAGCCAAGAGGCGGGACCGAGGGCAGATACGCAGTATTTT. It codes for CASSQEAGPRADTQYF.

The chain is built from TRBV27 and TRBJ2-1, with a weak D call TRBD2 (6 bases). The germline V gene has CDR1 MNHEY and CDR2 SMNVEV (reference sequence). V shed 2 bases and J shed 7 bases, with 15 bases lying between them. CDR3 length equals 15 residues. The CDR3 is CASSLELASQNEQFF. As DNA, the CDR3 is TGTGCCAGCAGTTTAGAACTAGCAAGCCAAAATGAGCAGTTCTTC.

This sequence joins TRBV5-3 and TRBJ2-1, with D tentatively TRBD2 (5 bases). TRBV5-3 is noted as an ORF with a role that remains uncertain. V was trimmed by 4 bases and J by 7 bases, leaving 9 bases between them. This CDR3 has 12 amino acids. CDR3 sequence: CARSLPGNEQFF. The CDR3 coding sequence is TGTGCCAGAAGCCTACCGGGGAATGAGCAGTTCTTC.

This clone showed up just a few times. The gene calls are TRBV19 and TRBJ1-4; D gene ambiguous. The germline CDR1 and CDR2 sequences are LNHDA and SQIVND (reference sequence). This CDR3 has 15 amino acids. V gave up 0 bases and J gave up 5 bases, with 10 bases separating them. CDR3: CASSIEGSVNEKLFF. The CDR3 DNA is TGTGCCAGTAGTATAGAAGGGAGTGTCAATGAAAAACTGTTTTTT.

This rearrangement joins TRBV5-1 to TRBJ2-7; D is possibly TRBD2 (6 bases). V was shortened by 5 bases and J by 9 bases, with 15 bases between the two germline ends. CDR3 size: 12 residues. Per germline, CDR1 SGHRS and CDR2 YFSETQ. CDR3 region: CASSSTSGVQYF. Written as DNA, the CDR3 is TGCGCCAGCAGTTCCACGTCGGGGGTGCAGTACTTC.

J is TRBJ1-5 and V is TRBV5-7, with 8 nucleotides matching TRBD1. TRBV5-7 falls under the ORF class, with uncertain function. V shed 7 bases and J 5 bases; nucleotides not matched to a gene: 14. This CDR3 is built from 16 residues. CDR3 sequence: CASSSWHAGGDQPQHF. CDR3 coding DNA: TGTGCCAGCTCCTCCTGGCACGCAGGGGGCGATCAGCCCCAGCATTTT.

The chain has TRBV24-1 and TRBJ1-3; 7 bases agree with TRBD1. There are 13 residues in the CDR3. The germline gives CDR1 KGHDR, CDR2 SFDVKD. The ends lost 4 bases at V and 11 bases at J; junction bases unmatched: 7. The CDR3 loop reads CATSDPTGKPIYF. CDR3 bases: TGTGCCACCAGTGACCCGACAGGGAAACCCATATATTTT.

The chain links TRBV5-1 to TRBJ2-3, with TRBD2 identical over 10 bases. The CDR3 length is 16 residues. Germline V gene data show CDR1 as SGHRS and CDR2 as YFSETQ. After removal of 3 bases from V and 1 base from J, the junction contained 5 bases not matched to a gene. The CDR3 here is CASSSGLAEGTDTQYF. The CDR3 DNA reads TGCGCCAGCAGCTCTGGACTAGCGGAAGGCACAGATACGCAGTATTTT. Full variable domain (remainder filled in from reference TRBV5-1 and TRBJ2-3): KAGVTQTPRYLIKTRGQQVTLSCSPISGHRSVSWYQQTPGQGLQFLFEYFSETQRNKGNFPGRFSGRQFSNSRSEMNVSTLELGDSALYLCASSSGLAEGTDTQYFGPGTRLTVL.